The 32 T cell receptor beta chains below all came from one sample that was sequenced in a study of blood T cell repertoires in COVID-19. This table comes from immunoSEQ multiplex PCR, and its TCRdb copy is limited to in-frame clones, with some not included. The profile shows more than 100,000 clones, 81% of them singletons. Sequenced: peripheral blood. Receptors were obtained from a woman in her sixties or seventies with active or convalescent COVID-19.

This rearrangement joins TRBV29-1 to TRBJ2-1, with 10 bases lining up with TRBD2. Trimming took 4 bases from V and 0 from J; bases not matched to a gene: 9. Per germline, CDR1 SQVTM and CDR2 ANQGSEA. The CDR3 runs to 17 residues. CDR3 sequence: CSVGGLAGAYSYNEQFF. The CDR3 bases are TGCAGCGTTGGGGGGCTAGCGGGGGCCTACTCCTACAATGAGCAGTTCTTC.

This clone was seen only a few times. The rearrangement links TRBV7-9 to TRBJ2-7, with D hard to call. Deletions cut 1 base from V and 3 bases from J, with 13 bases between. The V gene's germline CDR1 is SEHNR and CDR2 FQNEAQ (reference sequence). This CDR3 spans 15 amino acids. This chain's CDR3 is CASSLGVVSGYEQYV. CDR3 bases: TGTGCCAGCAGCTTAGGGGTAGTATCGGGCTACGAGCAGTACGTC.

The V and J genes are TRBV30 and TRBJ1-2, with 9 bases matching TRBD1. Germline trimming cut 3 bases from V and 2 bases from J; bases unmatched to any gene: 4. This CDR3 has 14 amino acids. CDR1 GTSNPN and CDR2 SVGIG come from the germline V gene (reference sequence). CDR3 loop: CAWSGTGQNYGYTF. The CDR3 DNA reads as TGTGCCTGGAGCGGGACAGGGCAAAACTATGGCTACACCTTC.

This chain joins TRBV7-8 and TRBJ2-2; D perhaps matches TRBD2 (6 bases). The CDR3 extends over 17 amino acids. Germline values: CDR1 SGHVS, CDR2 FQNEAQ. Trimming shortened V by 8 bases and J by 2 bases, and 21 bases separated the two germline ends. CDR3 loop: CASSLAWRASNTGELFF. The CDR3 DNA reads as TGTGCCAGCTCCCTGGCCTGGAGGGCCTCTAACACCGGGGAGCTGTTTTTT.

The J gene is TRBJ2-3, the V gene TRBV29-1; the match to TRBD2 covers 11 bases. With 4 bases clipped from V and 5 bases from J, the junction kept 5 bases outside the gene matches. Germline V gene data show CDR1 as SQVTM and CDR2 as ANQGSEA. The CDR3 length is 14 residues. CDR3 amino acids: CSVVAGGLIDTQYF. For the CDR3, the DNA is TGCAGCGTTGTAGCGGGGGGGTTGATAGATACGCAGTATTTT.

The chain links TRBV29-1 to TRBJ1-2; D is undetermined. The CDR3 has 13 amino acids. Trimming took 4 bases from V and 0 from J, leaving 9 bases between them. Looked up from germline, CDR1 is SQVTM and CDR2 is ANQGSEA. This chain's CDR3 is CSVVNVANYGYTF. Here the CDR3 DNA reads TGCAGCGTTGTAAACGTAGCTAACTATGGCTACACCTTC.

This chain links TRBV28 with TRBJ1-6; 8 bases map to TRBD1. This CDR3 has 15 residues. The V segment lost 4 bases and the J segment 7 bases; nucleotides outside the gene matches: 6. From germline, CDR1 is MDHEN and CDR2 SYDVKM. This CDR3 is CASSSGQVFNSPLHF. The CDR3 DNA reads TGTGCCAGCAGTTCGGGACAGGTATTCAATTCACCCCTCCACTTT.

The chain couples TRBV28 to TRBJ1-5, with 7 nucleotides matching TRBD1. V dropped 7 bases and J dropped 3; count of bases not matched to a gene: 12. The CDR3 loop spans 16 amino acids. Looked up from germline, CDR1 is MDHEN and CDR2 is SYDVKM. The chain's CDR3 is CASIPVTGSFNQPQHF. The CDR3 DNA follows: TGTGCCAGCATTCCTGTGACAGGGAGTTTCAATCAGCCCCAGCATTTT.

V is TRBV19 and J is TRBJ2-1; the D gene is possibly TRBD2 (6 bases). Germline lookup yields CDR1 LNHDA and CDR2 SQIVND (reference sequence). The CDR3 has 14 residues. Deletions cut 3 bases from V and 5 bases from J, with 11 bases between. CDR3 protein: CASSIVGGDNEQFF. The CDR3 bases are TGTGCCAGTAGTATTGTCGGCGGGGACAATGAGCAGTTCTTC.

This clone was picked up a small number of times. V is TRBV4-1 and J is TRBJ2-7; 8 bases match TRBD2. V lost 2 bases and J lost 0; bases outside the gene matches: 0. Germline V gene data show CDR1 as MGHRA and CDR2 as YSYEKL. This CDR3 contains 14 residues. The CDR3 DNA is TGCGCCAGCAGCCAACTAGCGGGCTCCTACGAGCAGTACTTC. This sequence encodes CASSQLAGSYEQYF.

This rearrangement joins TRBV10-3 to TRBJ2-2; D gene unclear. Germline V gives CDR1 ENHRY, CDR2 SYGVKD. Trimming removed 6 bases at V and 2 bases at J, with 4 bases between. This CDR3 contains 12 residues. The CDR3 DNA follows: TGTGCCATCAGCTATAACACCGGGGAGCTGTTTTTT. This sequence encodes CAISYNTGELFF.

This rearrangement joins TRBV7-9 to TRBJ2-7; TRBD1 matches 9 bases. V shed 5 bases, J shed 4 bases, and the junction held 9 bases outside the gene matches. The CDR3 consists of 15 residues. CDR1 SEHNR and CDR2 FQNEAQ come from the germline V gene (reference sequence). CDR3 in DNA: TGTGCCAGCAGCCAATTGGGACAGGGACAATACGAGCAGTACTTC. It specifies CASSQLGQGQYEQYF.

V and J are TRBV19 and TRBJ1-2, with 7 positions matching TRBD1. In germline, CDR1 is LNHDA, CDR2 SQIVND (reference sequence). The CDR3 has 14 residues. With V trimmed by 1 base and J by 6 bases, 5 bases remained unmatched. CDR3 in amino acids: CASSIAYGTDGYTF. DNA for the CDR3: TGTGCCAGTAGTATAGCGTATGGGACAGATGGCTACACCTTC. Supplemented by reference TRBV19 and TRBJ1-2, the full variable domain reads DGGITQSPKYLFRKEGQNVTLSCEQNLNHDAMYWYRQDPGQGLRLIYYSQIVNDFQKGDIAEGYSVSREKKESFPLTVTSAQKNPTAFYLCASSIAYGTDGYTFGSGTRLTVV.

This clone was counted only a few times. The chain is built from TRBV6-6 and TRBJ2-1; maybe TRBD2 (5 bases). Trimming left V 7 bases short and J 2 bases short, with 12 bases between. The CDR3 sequence is 14 residues long. Germline loops: CDR1 MNHNY, CDR2 SVGAGI (reference sequence). CDR3: CASKREKAYNEQFF. CDR3 DNA: TGTGCCAGCAAAAGGGAGAAAGCCTACAATGAGCAGTTCTTC.

CDR3 bases: TGTGCCAGCAGTTTAGTCCCGGGGGAGCAGTTCTTC. Amino acids: CASSLVPGEQFF. This chain links TRBV28 with TRBJ2-1; perhaps TRBD2 as D (5 bases). V lost 2 bases to trimming and J lost 10 bases, with 9 bases between them. The CDR3 extends over 12 amino acids. From germline, CDR1 is MDHEN and CDR2 SYDVKM. Full variable domain (outside the CDR3, taken from reference TRBV28 and TRBJ2-1): DVKVTQSSRYLVKRTGEKVFLECVQDMDHENMFWYRQDPGLGLRLIYFSYDVKMKEKGDIPEGYSVSREKKERFSLILESASTNQTSMYLCASSLVPGEQFFGPGTRLTVL.

The chain couples TRBV7-2 to TRBJ1-4; D unclear. The CDR3 loop spans 13 amino acids. V was clipped by 1 base and J by 8 bases, with 8 bases between them. Germline-derived CDR1 and CDR2 are SGHTA and FQGNSA. The CDR3 here is CASSLVAGEKLFF. For the CDR3, the DNA is TGTGCCAGCAGCTTAGTAGCCGGGGAAAAACTGTTTTTT.

This clone appeared a single time. CDR3 loop: CASSQNSALNTGELFF. The CDR3 bases are TGCGCCAGCAGCCAAAATAGCGCCCTGAACACCGGGGAGCTGTTTTTT. The gene calls are TRBV4-3 and TRBJ2-2; perhaps TRBD2 as D (5 bases). The CDR3 is made up of 16 amino acids. V gave up 2 bases and J gave up 1 base, with 11 bases separating them. Per the germline V gene, CDR1 is LGHNA and CDR2 is YSLEER.

This rearrangement joins TRBV19 to TRBJ2-2, with D unclear. This CDR3 spans 13 amino acids. Germline CDR1 is LNHDA and CDR2 is SQIVND (reference sequence). V lost 5 bases and J lost 3, with 7 bases in between. The CDR3 region is CASSLRYTGELFF. CDR3 bases: TGTGCCAGTAGTTTGCGTTACACCGGGGAGCTGTTTTTT.

The chain combines TRBV4-1 with TRBJ2-1; no definite D call. The CDR3 is 15 amino acids. Looked up from germline, CDR1 is MGHRA and CDR2 is YSYEKL. V was clipped by 0 bases and J by 8 bases, with 14 bases between them. The CDR3, as DNA: TGCGCCAGCAGCCAAGACCACGTGAGCGCCGATGAGCAGTTCTTC. It encodes CASSQDHVSADEQFF.

The chain links TRBV19 to TRBJ1-1; a possible D gene is TRBD1 (6 bases). Germline CDR1 reads LNHDA; CDR2 reads SQIVND (reference sequence). The CDR3 extends over 14 amino acids. V was clipped by 5 bases and J by 3 bases, with 13 bases between them. The DNA of the CDR3 is TGTGCCAGTAGTGTGACAGGCGGCGACACTGAAGCTTTCTTT. Protein product: CASSVTGGDTEAFF. The whole variable domain, filled in from reference TRBV19 and TRBJ1-1, reads DGGITQSPKYLFRKEGQNVTLSCEQNLNHDAMYWYRQDPGQGLRLIYYSQIVNDFQKGDIAEGYSVSREKKESFPLTVTSAQKNPTAFYLCASSVTGGDTEAFFGQGTRLTVV.

The CDR3 spells CASSLSGIPTTEAFF. In nucleotides, the CDR3 is TGCGCCAGCAGCTTGTCAGGGATCCCTACCACTGAAGCTTTCTTT. The gene calls are TRBV5-1 and TRBJ1-1; perhaps TRBD1 as D (5 bases). Looked up from germline, CDR1 is SGHRS and CDR2 is YFSETQ. The CDR3 contains 15 residues. Trimming left V 1 base short and J 4 bases short, with 14 bases between.

V gene TRBV6-1 combines with J gene TRBJ2-3, with TRBD2 identical over 12 bases. V lost 4 bases and J lost 1; bases outside the gene matches: 9. The CDR3 consists of 18 residues. CDR1 and CDR2 (germline): MNHNS, SASEGT. The CDR3 coding sequence is TGTGCCAGCAGTGCCCGACTAGCGGGGGTTCTGGGCACAGATACGCAGTATTTT. Protein sequence: CASSARLAGVLGTDTQYF.

The chain carries TRBV28 and TRBJ1-5; D is undetermined. CDR3 length equals 13 residues. Trimming took 1 base from V and 6 from J, leaving 7 bases between them. CDR1 MDHEN and CDR2 SYDVKM come from the germline V gene. The CDR3 protein is CASSLYRFQPQHF. The CDR3 coding sequence is TGTGCCAGCAGTTTATACCGGTTTCAGCCCCAGCATTTT.

This clone was observed a single time. The gene calls are TRBV28 and TRBJ1-2, with 10 bases matching TRBD1. CDR1 is MDHEN and CDR2 is SYDVKM in the germline V gene. The CDR3 is 14 residues long. Trimming at V came to 8 bases and at J to 4 bases, leaving 7 bases not matched to a gene. This CDR3 reads CASLSGQGVYGYTF. The CDR3 nucleotides read TGTGCCAGCCTTAGTGGACAGGGGGTCTATGGCTACACCTTC.

The chain has TRBV5-4 and TRBJ2-1, with 11 bases fitting TRBD2. This CDR3 is 15 amino acids long. Germline-derived CDR1 and CDR2 are SGHNT and YYREEE (reference sequence). The V and J ends lost 4 bases and 5 bases, in that order; junction bases with no gene match: 5. The CDR3 is CASSTGTSGNNEQFF. For the CDR3, the DNA is TGTGCCAGCAGCACCGGGACTAGCGGAAACAATGAGCAGTTCTTC.

The chain carries TRBV4-3 and TRBJ2-2; 11 bases line up with TRBD2. Germline CDR1 and CDR2: LGHNA and YSLEER. Losses at the gene ends were 0 bases for V and 5 bases for J; bases not matched to a gene: 14. The CDR3 length is 20 residues. The chain's CDR3 is CASSQDSHGTSGRWTGELFF. The CDR3, as DNA: TGCGCCAGCAGCCAAGATAGTCACGGGACTAGCGGTCGGTGGACCGGGGAGCTGTTTTTT.

This chain uses TRBV21-1 with TRBJ2-7; the D segment call TRBD1 is taken from the table without a DNA check. TRBV21-1 constitutes a pseudogene. The CDR3 runs 15 residues. DNA of the CDR3: TGTGCCAGCAGCAAAGGGGGACAAACTGCCTACGAGCAGTACTTC. This sequence encodes CASSKGGQTAYEQYF.

This rearrangement joins TRBV30 to TRBJ1-4; TRBD1 aligns across 7 bases. The CDR3 totals 13 residues. In germline, CDR1 is GTSNPN, CDR2 SVGIG (reference sequence). Unmatched junction bases numbered 6, after V lost 4 bases and J lost 7 bases. The CDR3 DNA reads TGTGCCTGGACACAGGGGAATGGTGAAAAACTGTTTTTT. This gives the protein CAWTQGNGEKLFF.

Written as DNA, the CDR3 is TGTGCCAGCAGTTTTGGGACAGTAGGAGAAAAACTGTTTTTT. This codes for CASSFGTVGEKLFF. The gene calls are TRBV28 and TRBJ1-4, with 7 bases aligning to TRBD1. CDR3 size: 14 residues. Per germline, CDR1 MDHEN and CDR2 SYDVKM. V shed 3 bases and J 8 bases; nucleotides not matched to a gene: 6.

In this sample, this clone turned up once. The chain couples TRBV28 to TRBJ2-6; 8 bases line up with TRBD1. Looked up from germline, CDR1 is MDHEN and CDR2 is SYDVKM. The CDR3 contains 17 residues. The V gene end was trimmed by 6 bases and the J gene end by 0 bases; junction bases not matched to a gene: 7. CDR3 loop: CASRSGGLSSGANVLTF. The DNA for the CDR3 is TGTGCCAGCAGGTCAGGGGGCCTGAGCTCTGGGGCCAACGTCCTGACTTTC. Full variable domain (outside the CDR3, taken from reference TRBV28 and TRBJ2-6): DVKVTQSSRYLVKRTGEKVFLECVQDMDHENMFWYRQDPGLGLRLIYFSYDVKMKEKGDIPEGYSVSREKKERFSLILESASTNQTSMYLCASRSGGLSSGANVLTFGAGSRLTVL.

The chain has TRBV19 and TRBJ1-3; D is uncertain. This CDR3 is 15 amino acids long. Per germline, CDR1 LNHDA and CDR2 SQIVND (reference sequence). V shed 7 bases and J shed 0 bases, with 13 bases lying between them. DNA of the CDR3: TGTGCCAGTACGACACAAACCCGCTCTGGAAACACCATATATTTT. It yields the protein CASTTQTRSGNTIYF.

The chain uses TRBV10-2 and TRBJ2-5, with 11 nucleotides matching TRBD2. Germline trimming cut 8 bases from V and 2 bases from J; bases unmatched to any gene: 7. The CDR3 spans 15 residues. Looked up from germline, CDR1 is WSHSY and CDR2 is SAAADI. DNA for the CDR3: TGCGCCAGCGGGGGGAGACTAGCGGGGCAAGAGACCCAGTACTTC. Encoded protein: CASGGRLAGQETQYF.